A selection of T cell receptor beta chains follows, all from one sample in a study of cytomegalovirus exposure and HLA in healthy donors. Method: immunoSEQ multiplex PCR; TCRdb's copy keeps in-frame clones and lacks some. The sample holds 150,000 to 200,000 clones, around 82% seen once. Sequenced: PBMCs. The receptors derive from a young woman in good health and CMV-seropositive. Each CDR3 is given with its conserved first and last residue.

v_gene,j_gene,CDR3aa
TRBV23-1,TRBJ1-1,CASSHGQGDPEAFF
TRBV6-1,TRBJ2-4,CASSEGRGQGNIQYF
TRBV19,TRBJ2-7,CASSIGGSSYEQYF
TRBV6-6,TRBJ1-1,CASTPSGTGRNTEAFF
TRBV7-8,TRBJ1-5,CASSSQEGNQPQHF
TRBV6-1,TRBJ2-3,CASSEALASGGSTADTQYF
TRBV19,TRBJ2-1,CASSILTSSYNEQFF
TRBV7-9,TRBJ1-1,CASSRGSNTEAFF
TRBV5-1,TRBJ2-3,CASSPGDFSTHTQYF
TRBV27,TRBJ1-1,CASSLTGAVNTEAFF
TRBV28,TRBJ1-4,CASSLGGRNEKLFF
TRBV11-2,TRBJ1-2,CASSSNYGYTF
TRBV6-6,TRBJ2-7,CASMKRGAPYEQYF
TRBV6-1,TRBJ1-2,CASSEQMRGTGELTF
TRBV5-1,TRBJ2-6,CASSLEARGANVLTF
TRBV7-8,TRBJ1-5,CASSNGGQTNSNQPQHF
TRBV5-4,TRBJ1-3,CAIGQAGTGNTIYF
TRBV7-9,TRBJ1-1,CASSPDSRNTEAFF
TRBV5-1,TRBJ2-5,CASSLSTSGGLETQYF
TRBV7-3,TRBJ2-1,CASSLTSSPYNEQFF
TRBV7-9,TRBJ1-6,CASSLDPLALHF
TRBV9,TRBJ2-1,CASSVSGTHNEQFF
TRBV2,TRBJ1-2,CASSTDRAGGYGYTF
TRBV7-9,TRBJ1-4,CASSFSGEEKLFF
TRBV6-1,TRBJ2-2,CASSDFGLAAHSEGTGELFF
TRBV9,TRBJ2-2,CASSPRGGYGHTGELFF
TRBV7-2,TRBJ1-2,CASSLASGSGYGYTF
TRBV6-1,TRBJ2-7,CASSEMGGRSYEQYF
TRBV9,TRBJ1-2,CASSATGGVRGYTF
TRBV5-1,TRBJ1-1,CASSGGTGRNTEAFF
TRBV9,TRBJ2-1,CASSSRGETYNEQFF
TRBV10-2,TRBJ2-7,CASRSGTEDPQQYF
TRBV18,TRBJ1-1,CASSPFGQGVSNTEAFF
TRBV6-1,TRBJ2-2,CASSVGTSGAFTGELFF
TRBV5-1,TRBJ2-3,CASRPLGGGTDTQYF
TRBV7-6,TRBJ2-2,CASSGGWNTGELFF
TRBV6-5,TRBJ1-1,CASSYDRVKTEAFF
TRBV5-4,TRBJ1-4,CASSSGLINEKLFF
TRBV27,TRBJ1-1,CASSPLWTGRMNTEAFF
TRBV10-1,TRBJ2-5,CASSESRETQYF
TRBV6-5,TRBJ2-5,CASSYRGLAPQETQYF
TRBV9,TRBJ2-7,CASSVAGGEAYEQYF
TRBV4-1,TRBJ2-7,CASSHTEGEQYF